This is a list of T cell receptor beta chains from one sample in a study of response to subunit inactivated influenza vaccine. One entry per CDR3 protein results from TCRdb running MiXCR on the RT-PCR reads. This table holds about 650,000 distinct CDR3 sequences, 15% to 17% found once. The starting material was PBMCs from blood, obtained 11 to 12 days after vaccination. Receptors were obtained from a man aged 50-59 years who received an inactivated influenza vaccine. Each CDR3 is given with its conserved first and last residue. Each record gives: clone size, J gene, V gene, D gene, CDR3 protein, CDR3 DNA. The D gene is left open where the match is weak. The size entry is marked missing in some rows and otherwise reads once, few, many or a size class.

many TRBJ1-1 TRBV19 . CASSIRGAETEAFF TGTGCCAGTAGTATCCGGGGGGCTGAGACTGAAGCTTTCTTT
. TRBJ2-3 TRBV12-3/TRBV12-4 . CASIGGATDTQYF TGTGCCAGCATCGGGGGAGCCACAGATACGCAGTATTTT
. TRBJ1-1 TRBV7-2 TRBD1 CASSSGAGQGDLF TGTGCCAGCAGCTCTGGCGCCGGACAGGGCGACCTCTTT
. TRBJ1-1 TRBV19 . CASSIEGRPPNTEAFF TGTGCCAGTAGTATTGAGGGGAGGCCCCCAAACACTGAAGCTTTCTTT
. TRBJ2-7 TRBV20-1 TRBD2 CSARPGTSGSRLEQYF TGCAGTGCTAGACCCGGGACTAGCGGGAGTCGTCTCGAGCAGTACTTC
. TRBJ2-5 TRBV12-5 TRBD1 CASGPGDRRGETQYF TGTGCTAGTGGCCCTGGGGACAGGAGGGGGGAGACCCAGTACTTC
. TRBJ2-1 TRBV24-1 TRBD1 CATSDWTGRGQFF TGTGCCACCAGTGACTGGACAGGTAGAGGGCAGTTCTTC
. TRBJ2-7 TRBV5-1 TRBD1 CASSLDRGQSEQYF TGCGCCAGCAGCTTGGACAGGGGGCAAAGCGAGCAGTACTTC
few TRBJ2-5 TRBV20-1 . CSASRQVQETQYF TGCAGTGCTAGTCGCCAGGTCCAAGAGACCCAGTACTTC
. TRBJ2-2 TRBV6-4 TRBD2 CASGGYDFLRLAGLTGELFF TGTGCCAGCGGAGGATACGACTTCTTACGTCTAGCGGGTCTCACCGGGGAGCTGTTTTTT
few TRBJ2-2 TRBV2 . CASSEAGLKRSTGELFF TGTGCCAGCAGTGAAGCGGGGCTTAAGAGGAGCACCGGGGAGCTGTTTTTT
. TRBJ2-6 TRBV5-1 . CASSPSGELTGANVLTF TGCGCCAGCAGCCCATCAGGGGAACTTACGGGGGCCAACGTCCTGACTTTC
few TRBJ2-1 TRBV4-3 TRBD1 CASSQDDRGGYNEQFF TGCGCCAGCAGCCAAGACGACAGGGGGGGATACAATGAGCAGTTCTTC
. TRBJ2-7 TRBV27 . CASSLSGSGRSSYEQYF TGTGCCAGCAGTTTATCGGGCTCGGGCCGGAGCTCCTACGAGCAGTACTTC
. TRBJ2-3 TRBV15 . CATSSGTRGTDTQYF TGTGCCACCAGCAGTGGGACACGCGGCACAGATACGCAGTATTTT
. TRBJ2-3 TRBV6-1 TRBD2 CASNPRSGTSRRDTQYF TGTGCCAGCAACCCCCGGTCCGGGACTAGTAGGAGAGATACGCAGTATTTT
few TRBJ2-7 TRBV30 . CACGSVDYEQYF TGTGCCTGTGGATCTGTAGATTACGAGCAGTACTTC
many TRBJ2-7 TRBV12-3/TRBV12-4 . CASSSRVAYEQYF TGTGCCAGCAGCTCGCGCGTTGCCTACGAGCAGTACTTC
few TRBJ2-5 TRBV11-2 . CASSLDYGVPYF TGTGCCAGCAGCTTAGATTACGGGGTCCCTTACTTC
. TRBJ2-7 TRBV24-1 TRBD2 CATSWTSGETWEQYF TGTGCCACCAGTTGGACTAGCGGAGAGACGTGGGAGCAGTACTTC
many TRBJ2-1 TRBV7-8 TRBD2 CASSSGKLAGKVDNEQFF TGTGCCAGCAGCTCCGGGAAGTTAGCGGGAAAGGTTGACAATGAGCAGTTCTTC
few TRBJ1-5 TRBV5-1 TRBD1 CASSLASGQNQPQHF TGCGCCAGCAGCTTGGCCTCGGGACAGAATCAGCCCCAGCATTTT
few TRBJ2-2 TRBV20-1 TRBD2 CSARSFLAGGPATGELFF TGCAGTGCGAGATCGTTTCTAGCGGGAGGGCCCGCCACCGGGGAGCTGTTTTTT
few TRBJ2-1 TRBV5-1 . CASSLGGEGRFNEQFF TGCGCCAGCAGCTTAGGGGGGGAGGGCCGGTTCAATGAGCAGTTCTTC
. TRBJ2-3 TRBV7-2 TRBD2 CASSTGLAGAIDTQYF TGTGCCAGCAGCACGGGACTAGCGGGAGCCATAGATACGCAGTATTTT
. TRBJ1-1 TRBV29-1 TRBD1 CSTSQGENTEAFF TGCAGCACAAGCCAGGGGGAGAACACTGAAGCTTTCTTT